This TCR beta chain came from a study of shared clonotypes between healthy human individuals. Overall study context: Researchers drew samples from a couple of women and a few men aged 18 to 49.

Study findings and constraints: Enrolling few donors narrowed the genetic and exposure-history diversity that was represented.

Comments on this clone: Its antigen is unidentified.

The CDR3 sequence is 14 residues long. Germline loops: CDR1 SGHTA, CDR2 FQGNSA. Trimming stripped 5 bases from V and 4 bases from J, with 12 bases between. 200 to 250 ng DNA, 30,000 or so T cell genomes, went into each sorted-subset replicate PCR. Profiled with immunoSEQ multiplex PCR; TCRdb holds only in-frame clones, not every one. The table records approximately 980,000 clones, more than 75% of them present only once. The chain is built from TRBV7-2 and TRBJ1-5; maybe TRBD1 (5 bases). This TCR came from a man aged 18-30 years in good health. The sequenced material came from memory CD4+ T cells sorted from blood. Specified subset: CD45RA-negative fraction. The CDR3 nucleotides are TGTGCCAGCAGCCAGGGACGGAATAATCAGCCCCAGCATTTT. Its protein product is CASSQGRNNQPQHF. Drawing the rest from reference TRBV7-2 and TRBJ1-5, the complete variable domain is GAGVSQSPSNKVTEKGKDVELRCDPISGHTALYWYRQSLGQGLEFLIYFQGNSAPDKSGLPSDRFSAERTGGSVSTLTIQRTQQEDSAVYLCASSQGRNNQPQHFGDGTRLSIL.